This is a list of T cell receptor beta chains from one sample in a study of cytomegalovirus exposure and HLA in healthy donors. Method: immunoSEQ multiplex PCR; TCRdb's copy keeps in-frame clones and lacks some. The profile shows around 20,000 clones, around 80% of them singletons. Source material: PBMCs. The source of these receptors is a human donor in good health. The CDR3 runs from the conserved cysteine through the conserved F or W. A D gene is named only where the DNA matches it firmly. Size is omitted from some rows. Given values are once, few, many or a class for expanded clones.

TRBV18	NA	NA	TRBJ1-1	CASSPTANTEAFF	TGTGCCAGCTCACCGACAGCGAACACTGAAGCTTTCTTT
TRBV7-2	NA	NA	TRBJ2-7	CASSASSYEQYF	TGTGCCAGCAGCGCCAGCTCCTACGAGCAGTACTTC
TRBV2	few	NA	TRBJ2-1	CASSEIQVYNEQFF	TGTGCCAGCAGTGAGATACAGGTTTACAATGAGCAGTTCTTC
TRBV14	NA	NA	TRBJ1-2	CASSLGGGLYGYTF	TGTGCCAGCAGCCTTGGTGGCGGACTCTATGGCTACACCTTC
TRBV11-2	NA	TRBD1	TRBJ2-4	CASSQGVGSGNIQYF	TGTGCCAGCAGCCAGGGGGTGGGGTCCGGGAACATTCAGTACTTC
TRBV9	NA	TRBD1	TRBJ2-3	CASSPGQGTRADTQYF	TGTGCCAGCAGTCCCGGACAGGGGACGAGAGCAGATACGCAGTATTTT
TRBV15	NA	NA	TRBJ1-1	CATDHFPGGLNTEAFF	TGTGCCACCGACCACTTCCCGGGGGGGCTAAACACTGAAGCTTTCTTT
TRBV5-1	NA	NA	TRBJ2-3	CASSPNYQTTYTQYF	TGCGCCAGCAGCCCGAACTACCAGACTACCTATACGCAGTATTTT
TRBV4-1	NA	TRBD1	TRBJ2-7	CASSLVPGTGEYEQYF	TGCGCCAGCAGTCTGGTACCCGGGACAGGAGAGTACGAGCAGTACTTC
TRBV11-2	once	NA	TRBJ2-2	CASSLPHRVPSGTGELFF	TGTGCCAGCAGCTTACCACACAGGGTACCCTCGGGCACCGGGGAGCTGTTTTTT
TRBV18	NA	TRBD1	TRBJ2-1	CASSPPRTGYNEQFF	TGTGCCAGCTCACCACCGAGGACAGGGTACAATGAGCAGTTCTTC
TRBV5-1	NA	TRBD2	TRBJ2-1	CASSFRGGSSYNEQFF	TGCGCCAGCAGCTTCCGGGGGGGTAGCTCCTACAATGAGCAGTTCTTC
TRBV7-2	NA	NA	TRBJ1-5	CASSLKGHQPQHF	TGTGCCAGCAGCTTAAAGGGGCATCAGCCCCAGCATTTT
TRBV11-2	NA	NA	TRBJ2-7	CASSHLREPYEQYF	TGTGCCAGCAGCCACCTCCGGGAACCCTACGAGCAGTACTTC
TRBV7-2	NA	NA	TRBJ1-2	CASSDSLGYTNYGYTF	TGTGCCAGCAGCGACTCCCTCGGCTACACTAACTATGGCTACACCTTC
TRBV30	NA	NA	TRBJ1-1	CAWSLIARGDTEAFF	TGTGCCTGGAGTCTCATTGCCCGCGGGGACACTGAAGCTTTCTTT
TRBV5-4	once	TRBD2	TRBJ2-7	CASSSVAGDHYEQYF	TGTGCCAGCAGCTCCGTAGCGGGAGATCATTACGAGCAGTACTTC
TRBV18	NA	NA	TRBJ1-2	CASSLSDMGIHYGYTF	TGTGCCAGCTCACTATCGGACATGGGGATTCACTATGGCTACACCTTC
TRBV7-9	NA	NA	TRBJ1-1	CASSLQGVATEAFF	TGTGCCAGCAGCTTACAAGGGGTTGCCACTGAAGCTTTCTTT
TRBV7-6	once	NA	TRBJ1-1	CASSLVGGLDTEAFF	TGTGCCAGCAGCTTAGTTGGAGGCCTCGACACTGAAGCTTTCTTT
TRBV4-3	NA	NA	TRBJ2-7	CASRRGDSAYAQYF	TGCGCCAGCCGCCGCGGGGACAGTGCCTACGCGCAGTACTTC
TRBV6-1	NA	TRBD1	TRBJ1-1	CASFRDRGSTEAFF	TGTGCCAGTTTTCGGGACAGGGGCAGTACTGAAGCTTTCTTT
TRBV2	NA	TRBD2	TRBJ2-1	CASSGLAGVRNEQFF	TGTGCCAGCAGTGGGCTAGCGGGAGTTAGAAATGAGCAGTTCTTC
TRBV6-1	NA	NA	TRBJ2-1	CASKSLDSYNEQFF	TGTGCCAGCAAGAGTTTGGACAGCTACAATGAGCAGTTCTTC
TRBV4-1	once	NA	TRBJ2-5	CASSIQSGFAQETQYF	TGCGCCAGCAGCATCCAGTCGGGGTTTGCCCAGGAGACCCAGTACTTC
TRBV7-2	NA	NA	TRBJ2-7	CASSLQTVSYEQYF	TGTGCCAGCAGCTTACAAACGGTATCCTACGAGCAGTACTTC
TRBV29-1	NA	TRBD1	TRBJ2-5	CSVLRQGALETQYF	TGCAGCGTCTTAAGACAGGGGGCGTTAGAGACCCAGTACTTC
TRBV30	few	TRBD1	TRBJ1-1	CAWGTAIMNTEAFF	TGTGCCTGGGGGACAGCCATCATGAACACTGAAGCTTTCTTT
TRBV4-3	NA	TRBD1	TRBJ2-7	CASSQDRSQGAYEQYF	TGCGCCAGCAGCCAAGATAGATCCCAGGGGGCTTACGAGCAGTACTTC
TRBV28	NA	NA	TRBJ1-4	CASSRPGGGLEKLFF	TGTGCCAGCAGCCGACCCGGCGGGGGGCTTGAAAAACTGTTTTTT
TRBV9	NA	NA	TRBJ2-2	CASSFSGFQTGELFF	TGTGCCAGCAGCTTCAGCGGGTTTCAAACCGGGGAGCTGTTTTTT
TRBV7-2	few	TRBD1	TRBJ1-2	CASSRGQGANYGYTF	TGTGCCAGCAGCCGAGGACAGGGGGCAAACTATGGCTACACCTTC
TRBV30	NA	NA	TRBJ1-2	CATQGPNYGYTF	TGTGCCACTCAGGGGCCAAACTATGGCTACACCTTC
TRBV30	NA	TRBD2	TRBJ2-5	CAGTSGPRAQYF	TGTGCTGGGACTAGCGGACCCCGGGCCCAGTACTTC
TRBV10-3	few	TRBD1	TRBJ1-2	CAISPDRGRGYTF	TGTGCCATCAGCCCTGACAGGGGACGTGGCTACACCTTC
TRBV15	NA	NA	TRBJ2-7	CATSSKTEQYF	TGTGCCACCAGCAGTAAGACAGAGCAGTACTTC
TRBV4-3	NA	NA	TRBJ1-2	CASSQSLAGVSYGYTF	TGCGCCAGCAGCCAATCCTTGGCAGGGGTTTCCTATGGCTACACCTTC
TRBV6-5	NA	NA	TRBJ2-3	CASSYAGATDTQYF	TGTGCCAGCAGTTACGCAGGTGCCACAGATACGCAGTATTTT
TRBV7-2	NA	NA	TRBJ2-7	CASTLPGNSFYEQYF	TGTGCCAGCACCCTACCCGGCAACAGTTTCTACGAGCAGTACTTC
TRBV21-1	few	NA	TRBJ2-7	CASSSWANLPLYEQYF	TGTGCCAGCAGCAGCTGGGCCAACTTACCACTCTACGAGCAGTACTTC
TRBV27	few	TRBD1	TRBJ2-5	CASSRTGAAYQETQYF	TGTGCCAGCAGCCGTACAGGGGCTGCGTACCAAGAGACCCAGTACTTC
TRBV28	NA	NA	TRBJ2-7	CASSLPPAEYEQYF	TGTGCCAGCAGTCTCCCTCCGGCGGAGTACGAGCAGTACTTC
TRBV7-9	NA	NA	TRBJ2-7	CASSLSPPLEQYF	TGTGCCAGCAGCTTATCCCCCCCCCTCGAGCAGTACTTC
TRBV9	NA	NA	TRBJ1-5	CASSPSGVSNQPQHF	TGTGCCAGCAGCCCCTCAGGGGTCTCCAATCAGCCCCAGCATTTT
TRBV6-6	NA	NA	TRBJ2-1	CASTDARADEQFF	TGTGCCAGCACCGACGCCAGGGCCGATGAGCAGTTCTTC
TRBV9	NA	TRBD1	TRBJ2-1	CASSVERGQVGNEQFF	TGTGCCAGCAGCGTAGAACGGGGACAGGTGGGCAATGAGCAGTTCTTC
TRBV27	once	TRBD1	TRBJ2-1	CASSFPGTGSHNEQFF	TGTGCCAGCAGTTTTCCCGGGACAGGGAGCCACAATGAGCAGTTCTTC
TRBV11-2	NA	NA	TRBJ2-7	CASSFVDSSYEQYF	TGTGCCAGCAGCTTTGTTGACAGTTCCTACGAGCAGTACTTC
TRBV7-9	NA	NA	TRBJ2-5	CASSFRREGGETQYF	TGTGCCAGCAGTTTCAGGCGCGAAGGAGGAGAGACCCAGTACTTC
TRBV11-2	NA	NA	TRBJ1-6	CASSLQGPGALHF	TGTGCCAGCAGCTTGCAAGGTCCCGGAGCCCTCCACTTT
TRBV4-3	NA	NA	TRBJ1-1	CASSHGTDNTEAFF	TGCGCCAGCAGCCACGGGACTGACAACACTGAAGCTTTCTTT
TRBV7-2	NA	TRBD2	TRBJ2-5	CASGAASGGVRETQYF	TGTGCCAGCGGGGCGGCTAGCGGGGGGGTACGAGAGACCCAGTACTTC
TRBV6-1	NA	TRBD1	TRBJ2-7	CASSATGVGEQYF	TGTGCCAGCAGTGCTACAGGGGTGGGAGAGCAGTACTTC
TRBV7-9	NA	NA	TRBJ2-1	CASALGGNEQFF	TGTGCCAGCGCTCTAGGAGGGAATGAGCAGTTCTTC
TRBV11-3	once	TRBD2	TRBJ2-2	CASSRRGGAPTGELFF	TGTGCCAGCAGCCGACGGGGGGGGGCACCTACCGGGGAGCTGTTTTTT
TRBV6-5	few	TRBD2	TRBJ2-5	CASRTGGGGAQYF	TGTGCCAGCCGTACCGGCGGGGGGGGAGCCCAGTACTTC
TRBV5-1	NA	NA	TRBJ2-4	CASSRTVIEGKNIQYF	TGCGCCAGCAGTCGTACTGTCATAGAGGGCAAAAACATTCAGTACTTC
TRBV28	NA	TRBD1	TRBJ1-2	CASSSTGGYGYTF	TGTGCCAGCAGCTCTACAGGGGGCTATGGCTACACCTTC
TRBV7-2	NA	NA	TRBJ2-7	CASSLGGLSNYEQYF	TGTGCCAGCAGCTTAGGGGGGCTGTCTAACTACGAGCAGTACTTC
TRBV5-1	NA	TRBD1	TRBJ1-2	CASSSQGADYGYTF	TGCGCCAGCAGCTCACAGGGGGCAGACTATGGCTACACCTTC